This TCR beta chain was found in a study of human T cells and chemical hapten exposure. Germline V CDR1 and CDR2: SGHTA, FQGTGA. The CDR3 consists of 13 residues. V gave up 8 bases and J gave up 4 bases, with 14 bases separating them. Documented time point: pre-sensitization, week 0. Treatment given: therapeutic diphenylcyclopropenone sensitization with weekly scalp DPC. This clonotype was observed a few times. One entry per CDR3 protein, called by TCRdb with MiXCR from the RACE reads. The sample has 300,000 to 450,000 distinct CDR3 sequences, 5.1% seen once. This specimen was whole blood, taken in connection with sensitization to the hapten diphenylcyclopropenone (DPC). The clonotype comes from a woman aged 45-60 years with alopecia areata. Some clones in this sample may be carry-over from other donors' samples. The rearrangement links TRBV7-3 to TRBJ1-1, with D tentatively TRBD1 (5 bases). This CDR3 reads CASGEGLGTEAFF. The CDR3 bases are TGTGCCAGCGGGGAGGGGTTGGGCACTGAAGCTTTCTTT. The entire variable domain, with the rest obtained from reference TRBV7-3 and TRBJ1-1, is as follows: GAGVSQTPSNKVTEKGKYVELRCDPISGHTALYWYRQSLGQGPEFLIYFQGTGAADDSGLPNDRFFAVRPEGSVSTLKIQRTERGDSAVYLCASGEGLGTEAFFGQGTRLTVV.